The T cell receptor (beta chain) described here comes from a study of chronic HIV infection and antiretroviral therapy. TCRdb re-analysed the 5' RACE reads in MiXCR, keeping a single row per CDR3 protein. The table has approximately 40,000 distinct CDR3 sequences, 7.5% to 9% seen once; the top ten hold around 3%. Trimming took 7 bases from V and 0 from J, leaving 13 bases between them. Germline CDR1 and CDR2: SNHLY and FYNNEI. The CDR3 consists of 14 residues. This clonotype is categorized as medium-sized. Source material: peripheral blood. The receptor was derived from an adult who had HIV and had not received antiretroviral therapy, or was an uninfected healthy control (not recorded which). The gene calls are TRBV2 and TRBJ2-7; D gene ambiguous. For the CDR3, the DNA is TGTGCCAGCAACGGCGGAACGAGCTCCTACGAGCAGTACTTC. This codes for CASNGGTSSYEQYF.